This T cell receptor (beta chain) was documented in a study of response to subunit inactivated influenza vaccine. CDR1 and CDR2 (germline): SGHAT, FQNNGV. Trimming cost V 1 base and J 9 bases, with 13 bases left between them. The CDR3 contains 15 residues. TCRdb ran MiXCR on the RT-PCR reads and lists one entry per CDR3 protein. The profile shows approximately 500,000 distinct CDR3 sequences, under 30% of them singletons. Another study also made use of these data, one on T cells expressing NK-cell markers. That source adds: Researchers built TCR beta cDNA using 5'RACE template switching with UMIs. Specificity for HCMV among expanded NKG2C+ T cell clones was not established.

Specimen: CD4+ T cells sorted from PBMCs, collected approximately 12 days after vaccination. This clonotype was sampled from a man in his forties or fifties who received an inactivated influenza vaccine. This chain joins TRBV11-2 and TRBJ1-6; D may be TRBD1 (5 bases). CDR3 coding DNA: TGTGCCAGCAGCTTAGGGGATGGGGGTAGTTCACCCCTCCACTTT. Protein sequence: CASSLGDGGSSPLHF. Full variable domain (missing parts from reference TRBV11-2 and TRBJ1-6): EAGVAQSPRYKIIEKRQSVAFWCNPISGHATLYWYQQILGQGPKLLIQFQNNGVVDDSQLPKDRFSAERLKGVDSTLKIQPAKLEDSAVYLCASSLGDGGSSPLHFGNGTRLTVT.